Listed below are T cell receptor beta chains from one sample, sequenced in a study of T cell responses to AZD1222 COVID-19 vaccine. The method was immunoSEQ multiplex PCR; TCRdb's version includes in-frame clones alone and lacks a portion of them. Here the sample spans roughly 71,000 clones, roughly 85% being singletons. The material sequenced was peripheral blood, taken on day 0 of AZD1222 vaccination. The source of these receptors is an adult in good health. The CDR3 runs from the conserved cysteine through the conserved F or W. The D gene is left open where the match is weak. For some rows the clone size is stated as once, few or many, or as a class when expanded; others skip it.

-,14,-,TRBV6-5,TRBJ1-1,CASRPSGLYTEAFF,TGTGCCAGCAGGCCTAGTGGGCTGTACACTGAAGCTTTCTTT
-,13,-,TRBV7-6,TRBJ2-1,CASSSRPALEQFF,TGTGCCAGCAGCTCGCGACCCGCCTTGGAGCAGTTCTTC
-,14,-,TRBV4-2,TRBJ1-1,CAVSSLQMNTEAFF,TGTGCCGTAAGCTCGTTGCAGATGAACACTGAAGCTTTCTTT
-,16,-,TRBV10-2,TRBJ2-7,CASSMGKGNYGYEQYF,TGCGCCAGCAGTATGGGGAAGGGGAACTACGGCTACGAGCAGTACTTC
-,13,-,TRBV30,TRBJ2-7,CAWSVGAIFEQYF,TGTGCCTGGAGTGTAGGGGCAATCTTCGAGCAGTACTTC
-,15,TRBD2,TRBV6-1,TRBJ2-7,CASSEEGTSVYEQYF,TGTGCCAGCAGTGAAGAAGGGACTAGCGTCTACGAGCAGTACTTC
-,13,-,TRBV29-1,TRBJ1-4,CSVVGGTNEKLFF,TGCAGCGTTGTCGGGGGGACTAATGAAAAACTGTTTTTT
-,16,TRBD2,TRBV5-1,TRBJ2-1,CASSLVASGSYNEQFF,TGCGCCAGCAGCTTGGTTGCTAGCGGGAGTTACAATGAGCAGTTCTTC
once,14,-,TRBV5-6,TRBJ1-1,CASSFIRGGTEAFF,TGTGCCAGCAGTTTTATCAGAGGGGGCACTGAAGCTTTCTTT
-,13,-,TRBV2,TRBJ2-2,CAYRAMNTGELFF,TGCGCCTACCGTGCCATGAACACCGGGGAGCTGTTTTTT
-,12,TRBD1,TRBV6-2/TRBV6-3,TRBJ2-1,CASSLQGVRQFF,TGTGCCAGCAGCTTGCAGGGGGTCCGCCAGTTCTTC
-,15,-,TRBV6-1,TRBJ2-7,CASSEALTVSYEQYF,TGTGCCAGCAGTGAAGCGCTTACCGTATCCTACGAGCAGTACTTC
-,13,-,TRBV5-1,TRBJ2-1,CASSPTVRDEQFF,TGCGCCAGCAGCCCTACGGTAAGGGATGAGCAGTTCTTC
few,16,-,TRBV5-1,TRBJ1-1,CASSLFQGGGNTEAFF,TGCGCCAGCAGCTTGTTTCAGGGCGGGGGGAACACTGAAGCTTTCTTT
few,11,-,TRBV29-1,TRBJ1-2,CSSWTDYGYTF,TGCAGCAGTTGGACAGACTATGGCTACACCTTC
-,15,-,TRBV2,TRBJ1-2,CASSERWGPGYGYTF,TGTGCCAGCAGTGAACGATGGGGGCCTGGCTATGGCTACACCTTC
few,16,-,TRBV3-1/TRBV3-2,TRBJ1-4,CASSQEEPGQGEKLFF,TGTGCCAGCAGCCAGGAAGAACCCGGGCAGGGTGAAAAACTGTTTTTT
-,15,-,TRBV7-7,TRBJ1-4,CASSLGGTVNEKLFF,TGTGCTAGCAGCTTAGGAGGGACGGTTAATGAAAAACTGTTTTTT
-,15,-,TRBV4-2,TRBJ2-7,CASSQETTVVNEQYF,TGTGCCAGCAGCCAAGAAACAACAGTGGTCAACGAGCAGTACTTC
-,16,-,TRBV5-1,TRBJ1-1,CASSLAWGRMNTEAFF,TGCGCCAGCAGCTTGGCCTGGGGACGGATGAACACTGAAGCTTTCTTT
few,15,-,TRBV7-9,TRBJ1-1,CASSLILGTNTEAFF,TGTGCCAGCAGCTTAATTTTGGGCACGAACACTGAAGCTTTCTTT
-,17,TRBD1,TRBV5-6,TRBJ1-2,CASSPPLNRDRDYGYTF,TGTGCCAGCAGCCCTCCCCTAAACCGGGACAGGGACTATGGCTACACCTTC
-,15,-,TRBV3-1/TRBV3-2,TRBJ1-1,CASSSPGRRDTEAFF,TGTGCCAGCAGTTCGCCGGGACGGCGGGACACTGAAGCTTTCTTT
once,15,TRBD2,TRBV7-3,TRBJ2-1,CASSLSTSGNHEQFF,TGTGCCAGCAGCTTAAGTACTAGCGGGAACCATGAGCAGTTCTTC
-,17,-,TRBV7-8,TRBJ2-3,CASSPDLGGASTDTQYF,TGTGCCAGCAGCCCAGACCTCGGGGGAGCTAGCACAGATACGCAGTATTTT
-,14,TRBD1,TRBV27,TRBJ1-2,CASSGRGWNYGYTF,TGTGCCAGCAGCGGCAGGGGGTGGAACTATGGCTACACCTTC
-,15,-,TRBV30,TRBJ2-5,CAWSAGGGHGETQYF,TGTGCCTGGAGTGCTGGAGGGGGCCACGGAGAGACCCAGTACTTC
-,13,-,TRBV29-1,TRBJ2-7,CSATDKGFYEQYF,TGCAGCGCCACGGACAAGGGCTTCTACGAGCAGTACTTC
-,13,-,TRBV5-4,TRBJ1-1,CASSLTGNTEAFF,TGTGCCAGCAGTCTGACAGGGAACACTGAAGCTTTCTTT
-,15,-,TRBV19,TRBJ1-4,CASSIVRVSNEKLFF,TGTGCCAGTAGTATTGTGAGGGTTTCTAATGAAAAACTGTTTTTT
-,15,TRBD1,TRBV7-2,TRBJ1-3,CASSSPTGSRNTIYF,TGTGCCAGCAGCTCCCCGACAGGGAGCAGGAACACCATATATTTT
-,12,-,TRBV3-1/TRBV3-2,TRBJ1-4,CASSQSDEKLFF,TGTGCCAGCAGCCAATCCGATGAAAAACTGTTTTTT